One sample yielded the 28 T cell receptor beta chains listed below, sequenced in a study of neurological immune-mediated disorders. From the 5' RACE reads, TCRdb called clonotypes with MiXCR, one entry per CDR3 protein. Here the sample spans more than 10,000 distinct CDR3 sequences, approximately 24% being singletons. Sequences were obtained from CD8+ T cells from blood. These receptors were obtained from a woman aged 40-49 years with multiple sclerosis.

This clonotype was seen many times. V and J are TRBV5-1 and TRBJ1-1, with D perhaps TRBD1 (6 bases). Germline CDR1 is SGHRS and CDR2 is YFSETQ. The CDR3 is made up of 13 amino acids. Trimming pared 6 bases from V and 0 bases from J, leaving 9 bases between. CDR3 sequence: CASKGDMNTEAFF. CDR3 sequence (DNA): TGCGCCAGCAAGGGGGACATGAACACTGAAGCTTTCTTT.

Comment on this clonotype: Its ends do not fully match the called genes, so a read error is possible. The chain joins TRBV6-5 to TRBJ2-1; the match to TRBD2 covers 7 bases. The CDR3 spans 12 residues. Germline values: CDR1 MNHEY, CDR2 SVGAGI. DNA for the CDR3: TGTGCCAGCACTCAACTTGGGGGAGGGCCGGTATTC. Translated: CASTQLGGGPVF.

The chain couples TRBV20-1 to TRBJ1-2, with a weak D call TRBD1 (6 bases). The CDR3 consists of 13 residues. From germline, CDR1 is DFQATT and CDR2 SNEGSKA (reference sequence). Trimming removed 1 base at V and 7 bases at J, with 13 bases between. The CDR3 region is CSARAKQGGGYTF. DNA of the CDR3: TGCAGTGCTAGAGCTAAACAGGGAGGTGGCTACACCTTC.

Sample share makes this clonotype medium-sized. This chain uses TRBV20-1 with TRBJ2-2, with D unresolved. Germline lookup yields CDR1 DFQATT and CDR2 SNEGSKA (reference sequence). The CDR3 is made up of 14 amino acids. Trimming removed 5 bases at V and 0 bases at J, with 10 bases between. The DNA for the CDR3 is TGCAGTGCTGCTGGATCCGCGAACACCGGGGAGCTGTTTTTT. Its protein is CSAAGSANTGELFF.

This clonotype was seen a few times. J is TRBJ2-1 and V is TRBV10-2; D uncertain. V was clipped by 3 bases and J by 5 bases, with 11 bases between them. The CDR3 totals 14 residues. Germline V lookup: CDR1 WSHSY, CDR2 SAAADI. The CDR3 DNA reads TGCGCCAGCAGTGACAGCATTGGACACAATGAGCAGTTCTTC. Its translation: CASSDSIGHNEQFF.

This clonotype has a count of ten or more. The chain recombines TRBV7-9 with TRBJ2-5, with D unresolved. Germline CDR1 reads SEHNR; CDR2 reads FQNEAQ (reference sequence). V dropped 2 bases and J dropped 5 bases, with 6 bases sitting between them. The CDR3 runs to 12 residues. The CDR3 is CASSLHGETQYF. CDR3 DNA sequence: TGTGCCAGCAGCTTACACGGGGAGACCCAGTACTTC. Supplemented by reference TRBV7-9 and TRBJ2-5, the full variable domain reads DTGVSQNPRHKITKRGQNVTFRCDPISEHNRLYWYRQTLGQGPEFLTYFQNEAQLEKSRLLSDRFSAERPKGSFSTLEIQRTEQGDSAMYLCASSLHGETQYFGPGTRLLVL.

This clonotype is medium-sized by share. This chain connects TRBV10-3 to TRBJ2-3; 7 nucleotides align to TRBD2. The V gene end was trimmed by 0 bases and the J gene end by 3 bases; junction bases not matched to a gene: 6. This CDR3 contains 16 residues. Germline V lookup: CDR1 ENHRY, CDR2 SYGVKD. CDR3 residues: CAISESGRGGTDTQYF. CDR3 DNA sequence: TGTGCCATCAGTGAGTCGGGGCGGGGAGGGACAGATACGCAGTATTTT.

The chain is built from TRBV6-6 and TRBJ1-1; D possibly corresponds to TRBD1 (5 bases). Trimming took 2 bases from V and 4 from J, leaving 8 bases between them. Per the germline V gene, CDR1 is MNHNY and CDR2 is SVGAGI (reference sequence). The CDR3 loop spans 13 amino acids. CDR3 bases: TGTGCCAGCAGTTACGGGACCGCCACTGAAGCTTTCTTT. This translates into CASSYGTATEAFF.

The sample holds many counts of this clonotype. This sequence joins TRBV29-1 and TRBJ1-4; tentatively, D is TRBD1 (6 bases). Germline-derived CDR1 and CDR2 are SQVTM and ANQGSEA. This CDR3 contains 14 residues. Trimming shortened V by 6 bases and J by 10 bases, and 21 bases separated the two germline ends. The chain's CDR3 is CSVWYRGQGGKLFF. CDR3 in DNA: TGCAGCGTCTGGTACCGGGGGCAGGGTGGAAAACTGTTTTTT.

Ten or more counts support this clonotype. The chain is built from TRBV9 and TRBJ2-2, with D unclear. The V gene's germline CDR1 is SGDLS and CDR2 YYNGEE. The CDR3 extends over 16 amino acids. Trimming removed 0 bases from V and 0 bases from J, with 9 bases in between. The CDR3 region has the DNA TGTGCCAGCAGCGTAGCTAAAGGCCCGAACACCGGGGAGCTGTTTTTT. Translated, it gives CASSVAKGPNTGELFF.

This clonotype was recorded a few times. V usage is TRBV4-2 and J usage is TRBJ2-3; D may be TRBD2 (6 bases). Germline loops: CDR1 LGHNA, CDR2 YNFKEQ. The CDR3 loop spans 16 amino acids. V lost 4 bases to trimming and J lost 1 base, with 15 bases between them. The CDR3 loop reads CASSPLRGGGTDTQYF. The CDR3 coding sequence is TGTGCCAGCAGCCCCCTCCGGGGCGGGGGCACAGATACGCAGTATTTT.

By sample share, this clonotype is medium-sized. The rearrangement links TRBV29-1 to TRBJ2-1; tentative D call: TRBD2 (5 bases). This CDR3 contains 15 residues. The V gene's germline CDR1 is SQVTM and CDR2 ANQGSEA. Trimming removed 2 bases from V and 0 bases from J, with 11 bases in between. As DNA, the CDR3 is TGCAGCGTTGAAAGGCGGGTGAGCTCCTACAATGAGCAGTTCTTC. The encoded protein is CSVERRVSSYNEQFF.

By sample share, this clonotype is medium-sized (0.01 to 0.1%). This rearrangement joins TRBV27 to TRBJ2-7; 7 bases match TRBD1. The V gene's germline CDR1 is MNHEY and CDR2 SMNVEV (reference sequence). There are 13 residues in the CDR3. V trimming: 5 bases; J trimming: 2 bases; junction bases outside the gene matches: 3. CDR3 DNA: TGTGCCAGCAGTAAACAGGGGCCCTACGAGCAGTACTTC. This sequence encodes CASSKQGPYEQYF.

This clonotype is medium-sized within its sample. This chain links TRBV27 with TRBJ2-3; D is possibly TRBD2 (5 bases). V was cut by 2 bases and J by 4 bases, with 13 bases left in between. This CDR3 is built from 15 residues. Germline V gene lookup returns CDR1 MNHEY and CDR2 SMNVEV (reference sequence). The CDR3 loop is CASSLNSLAADTQYF. CDR3 nucleotides: TGTGCCAGCAGTTTAAATTCCCTAGCAGCAGATACGCAGTATTTT.

Sample share makes this clonotype medium-sized. CDR3 coding DNA: TGCAGCGTCCACCTAAGCGGGACTGAAGCTTTCTTT. It translates to CSVHLSGTEAFF. This chain uses TRBV29-1 with TRBJ1-1; D is undetermined. V was shortened by 6 bases and J by 5 bases, with 13 bases between the two germline ends. Germline CDR1 and CDR2: SQVTM and ANQGSEA. This CDR3 spans 12 amino acids.

This clonotype showed up just a few times. This sequence joins TRBV6-2 or TRBV6-3 and TRBJ2-3; weak D call: TRBD2 (7 bases). CDR3 length: 14 amino acids. The germline V gene encodes CDR1 MNHEY and CDR2 SVGEGT. With 5 bases removed from V and 2 bases from J, the gap between germline ends came to 11 bases. CDR3 sequence reads: CASSPGGPTDTQYF. The CDR3 DNA reads TGTGCCAGCAGTCCCGGGGGGCCCACAGATACGCAGTATTTT.

This clonotype has just one count. The chain has TRBV7-7 and TRBJ2-1; D is uncertain. Germline V gene data show CDR1 as SSHAT and CDR2 as FNYEAQ (reference sequence). This CDR3 comprises 9 residues. In DNA form, the CDR3 reads TGTGCTTTGGGTGCTGAGCAGTTCTTC. Residues: CALGAEQFF.

In this sample, this clonotype is medium-sized. This chain connects TRBV5-6 to TRBJ2-1; D is unclear. V was cut by 7 bases and J by 0 bases, with 5 bases left in between. CDR1 SGHDT and CDR2 YYEEEE come from the germline V gene. The CDR3 is 12 residues long. In DNA form, the CDR3 reads TGTGCCAGCTACTTCTCCTACAATGAGCAGTTCTTC. This translates into CASYFSYNEQFF. Full variable domain (outside the CDR3, taken from reference TRBV5-6 and TRBJ2-1): DAGVTQSPTHLIKTRGQQVTLRCSPKSGHDTVSWYQQALGQGPQFIFQYYEEEERQRGNFPDRFSGHQFPNYSSELNVNALLLGDSALYLCASYFSYNEQFFGPGTRLTVL.

This clonotype was counted ten times or more. The V and J genes are TRBV27 and TRBJ1-4, with unresolved D. The CDR3 totals 14 residues. V was cut by 3 bases and J by 4 bases, with 9 bases left in between. CDR1 and CDR2 from the germline V gene are MNHEY and SMNVEV (reference sequence). DNA for the CDR3: TGTGCCAGCAGTTTCCTAGGGAATAATGAAAAACTGTTTTTT. As protein: CASSFLGNNEKLFF.

This clonotype was observed many times. The J gene is TRBJ2-7, the V gene TRBV5-1, with TRBD1 matching 8 bases. The CDR3 spans 15 residues. Germline values: CDR1 SGHRS, CDR2 YFSETQ. The trim removed 0 bases at V and 3 bases at J, leaving 5 bases unmatched. CDR3 DNA: TGCGCCAGCAGCTTGGGGACAGGGACCTTCTACGAGCAGTACTTC. Translation: CASSLGTGTFYEQYF.

There are a few counts of this clonotype. The rearrangement joins TRBV5-8 to TRBJ2-3; 10 bases match TRBD2. Unmatched junction bases numbered 8, after V lost 7 bases and J lost 0 bases. The V gene's germline CDR1 is SGHTS and CDR2 YDEGEE. The CDR3 sequence is 16 residues long. The CDR3 region is CASGASGGPSTDTQYF. For the CDR3, the DNA is TGTGCCAGCGGGGCTAGCGGGGGACCCAGCACAGATACGCAGTATTTT.

This clonotype appeared many times. The chain recombines TRBV5-1 with TRBJ2-1, with 8 positions matching TRBD2. This CDR3 is 19 amino acids long. Germline V gene lookup returns CDR1 SGHRS and CDR2 YFSETQ. The V and J ends lost 2 bases and 0 bases, in that order; junction bases with no gene match: 13. The CDR3 DNA reads as TGCGCCAGCAGCTTAATAGCGGGGTTGGACGATAGCTCCTACAATGAGCAGTTCTTC. Its protein product is CASSLIAGLDDSSYNEQFF.

J is TRBJ2-7 and V is TRBV29-1, with D possibly being TRBD2 (5 bases). V lost 7 bases to trimming and J lost 0 bases, with 7 bases between them. The CDR3 extends over 11 amino acids. Germline V CDR1 and CDR2: SQVTM, ANQGSEA. CDR3 region: CSARDSYEQYF. The CDR3 nucleotides are TGCAGCGCCCGGGACTCCTACGAGCAGTACTTC.

In its sample, this clonotype was seen a few times. This chain connects TRBV5-1 to TRBJ1-5, with no clear D. From germline, CDR1 is SGHRS and CDR2 YFSETQ. The CDR3 loop spans 15 amino acids. V gave up 1 base and J gave up 2 bases, with 10 bases separating them. CDR3 coding DNA: TGCGCCAGCAGCTTGAGCGGGGATGGCAATCAGCCCCAGCATTTT. Its protein is CASSLSGDGNQPQHF.

This chain links TRBV15 with TRBJ2-7; D assignment may be TRBD1 or TRBD2 (5 bases each). The CDR3 totals 15 residues. Germline V lookup: CDR1 LNHNV, CDR2 YYDKDF (reference sequence). With 3 bases removed from V and 0 bases from J, the gap between germline ends came to 12 bases. CDR3 nucleotide sequence: TGTGCCACCAGCAGCGGGGCAGGGCGCTCCTACGAGCAGTACTTC. Translation gives CATSSGAGRSYEQYF.

This clonotype was counted ten times or more. The rearrangement uses TRBV29-1 and TRBJ1-2; a possible D gene is TRBD1 (5 bases). This CDR3 region has 16 residues. The germline V gene encodes CDR1 SQVTM and CDR2 ANQGSEA. Trimming pared 3 bases from V and 3 bases from J, leaving 20 bases between. In DNA form, the CDR3 reads TGCAGCGTTGACAGTACAACGTTGGGGCGCGACTATGGCTACACCTTC. Its translation is CSVDSTTLGRDYGYTF.

This clonotype was recorded at least ten times. The chain links TRBV5-1 to TRBJ1-4; no clear D. The germline V gene has CDR1 SGHRS and CDR2 YFSETQ. With 4 bases removed from V and 5 bases from J, the gap between germline ends came to 15 bases. The CDR3 extends over 15 amino acids. The CDR3 sequence is CASSPGPNANEKLFF. As DNA, the CDR3 is TGCGCCAGCAGCCCTGGACCAAACGCCAATGAAAAACTGTTTTTT. Full variable domain (rest looked up from reference TRBV5-1 and TRBJ1-4): KAGVTQTPRYLIKTRGQQVTLSCSPISGHRSVSWYQQTPGQGLQFLFEYFSETQRNKGNFPGRFSGRQFSNSRSEMNVSTLELGDSALYLCASSPGPNANEKLFFGSGTQLSVL.

This clonotype was counted ten times or more. The chain recombines TRBV6-5 with TRBJ2-2; TRBD2 agrees at 7 bases. This CDR3 has 18 amino acids. The V gene end was trimmed by 4 bases and the J gene end by 3 bases; junction bases not matched to a gene: 14. Germline V gene lookup returns CDR1 MNHEY and CDR2 SVGAGI. The DNA for the CDR3 is TGTGCCAGCAGTTCCAGCTCTAGCGGAGCTTATGACACCGGGGAGCTGTTTTTT. The encoded protein is CASSSSSSGAYDTGELFF.